This T cell receptor (beta chain) was obtained from a study of blood T cells in healthy people across ages. Notes on the study in general: Diversity was higher, and naive CD4+ cells more numerous, in long-lived donors than in aged donors.

J gave up 4 bases and V 0 bases, and 3 bases lay outside the gene matches. The CDR3 is 14 amino acids. Germline V gives CDR1 ENHRY, CDR2 SYGVKD. With respect to this clonotype: Antigen specificity is unknown.

The second PCR ran roughly 7 to 12 cycles with a sample-barcoded 5' primer and J-beta primers. TCRdb analysed the 5' RACE reads with MiXCR anew, one entry per CDR3 protein. The table lists 1.2 million to 1.5 million distinct CDR3 sequences, roughly 45% of them singletons. The TCR sequence derives from a woman between 18 and 30 years old in good health. Sequencing input: blood. The chain has TRBV10-3 and TRBJ2-7; TRBD1 agrees at 7 bases. The CDR3 is CAISESRGQYEQYF. The CDR3 DNA reads as TGTGCCATCAGTGAGTCAAGGGGACAGTACGAGCAGTACTTC.